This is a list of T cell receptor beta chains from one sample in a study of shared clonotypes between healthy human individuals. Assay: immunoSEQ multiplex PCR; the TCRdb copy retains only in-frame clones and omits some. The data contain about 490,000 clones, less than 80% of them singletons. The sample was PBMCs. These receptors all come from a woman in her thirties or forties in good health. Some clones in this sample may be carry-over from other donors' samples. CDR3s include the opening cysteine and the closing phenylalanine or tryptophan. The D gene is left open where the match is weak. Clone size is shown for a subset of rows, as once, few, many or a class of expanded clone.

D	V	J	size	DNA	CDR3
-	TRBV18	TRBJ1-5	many	TGTGCCAGCTCACCCGCTGTGGGCAATCAGCCCCAGCATTTT	CASSPAVGNQPQHF
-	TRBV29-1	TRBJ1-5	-	TGCAGCGTTGCCGGTTCCCGGGATCAGATAAATCAGCCCCAGCATTTT	CSVAGSRDQINQPQHF
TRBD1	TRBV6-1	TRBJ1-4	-	TGTGCCACCGGGGGGACAGCAGGAGAAAAACTGTTTTTT	CATGGTAGEKLFF
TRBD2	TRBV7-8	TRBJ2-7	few	TGTGCCAGCAGCTTAGGGGGGCGGCGGGAGGGTTACGAGCAGTACTTC	CASSLGGRREGYEQYF
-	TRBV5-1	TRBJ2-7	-	TGCGCCAGCAGCCGCCGTGACTATTACGAGCAGTACTTC	CASSRRDYYEQYF
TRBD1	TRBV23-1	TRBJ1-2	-	TGCGCCAGCAGTCCCGAAACAGGGGGCAGGTATGGCTACACCTTC	CASSPETGGRYGYTF
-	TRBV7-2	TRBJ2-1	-	TGTGCCAGCAGCTTAGATCCAGGGCCGGGGCGGGATATAGGCAATGAGCAGTTCTTC	CASSLDPGPGRDIGNEQFF
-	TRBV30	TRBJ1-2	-	TGTGCCTGGAGTCCGGGGGGGAGCGGCTACACCTTC	CAWSPGGSGYTF
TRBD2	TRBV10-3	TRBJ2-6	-	TGTGCCATCAGTGAGTCCGCGGGCGGGAGGGGGTCTGGGGCCAACGTCCTGACTTTC	CAISESAGGRGSGANVLTF
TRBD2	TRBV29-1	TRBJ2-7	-	TGCAGCGTCGGGACTAGCGGCTCCTACGAGCAGTACTTC	CSVGTSGSYEQYF
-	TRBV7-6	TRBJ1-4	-	TGTGCCAGCAGCTTAGCGTCAACAGGATCGACTGAAAAACTGTTTTTT	CASSLASTGSTEKLFF
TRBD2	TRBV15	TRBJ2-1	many	TGTGCCACCAGCGCTAGCGGCAACTCCTACAATGAGCAGTTCTTC	CATSASGNSYNEQFF
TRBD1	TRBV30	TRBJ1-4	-	TGTGCCTGGAGCGCAACCGGGACAGGAATTAATGAAAAACTGTTTTTT	CAWSATGTGINEKLFF
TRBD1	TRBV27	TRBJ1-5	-	TGTGCCAGCAGTTTTCAGGGGGAGCGGCAGCCCCAGCATTTT	CASSFQGERQPQHF
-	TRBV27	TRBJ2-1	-	TGTGCCAGCAGCCGCCCCGGGGCCGGAGAGGGTGAGCAGTTCTTC	CASSRPGAGEGEQFF
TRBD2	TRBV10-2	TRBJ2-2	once	TGCGCCAGCAGACTAGCGGGAGGGAACACCGGGGAGCTGTTTTTT	CASRLAGGNTGELFF
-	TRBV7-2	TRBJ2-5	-	TGTGCCAGCAGCTTAGTACAGGGACGAGAGACCCAGTACTTC	CASSLVQGRETQYF
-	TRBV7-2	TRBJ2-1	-	TGTGCCAGCAGCTTAGTTTCCAATATTAGGTCCGAGCAGTTCTTC	CASSLVSNIRSEQFF
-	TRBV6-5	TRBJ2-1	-	TGTGCCAGCACGCGCCAGGGGGGCTTCCACAATGAGCAGTTCTTC	CASTRQGGFHNEQFF
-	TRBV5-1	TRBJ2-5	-	TGCGCCAGCAGCTTGGAGGGCCAGGGGGAGACCCAGTACTTC	CASSLEGQGETQYF
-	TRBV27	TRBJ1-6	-	TGTGCCAGCAGTTGGGTGTACTCCTATAATTCACCCCTCCACTTT	CASSWVYSYNSPLHF
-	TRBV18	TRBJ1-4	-	TGTGCCAGCTCACCACCCGGGGCCGCCCAGAATGAAAAACTGTTTTTT	CASSPPGAAQNEKLFF
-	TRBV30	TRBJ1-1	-	TGTGCCTGGCTTGGGGGCACCTACACTGAAGCTTTCTTT	CAWLGGTYTEAFF
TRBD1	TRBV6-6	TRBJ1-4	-	TGTGCCAGCAGACAGGGGAATCGGGAAAAACTGTTTTTT	CASRQGNREKLFF
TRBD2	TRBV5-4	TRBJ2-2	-	TGTGCCAGCAGCTTGGTGGCTAGCGGGAGAGGGGAGCTGTTTTTT	CASSLVASGRGELFF
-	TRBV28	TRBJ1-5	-	TGTGCCAGCAGTACTCGACACGGAAATTATCAGCCCCAGCATTTT	CASSTRHGNYQPQHF
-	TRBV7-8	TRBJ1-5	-	TGTGCCAGCAGCTTGAGGGTAGTCAGTAGCAATCAGCCCCAGCATTTT	CASSLRVVSSNQPQHF
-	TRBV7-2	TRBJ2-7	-	TGTGCCAGCAGCCCCGTTTCTGAGCGAGCGAGGGAGCAGTACTTC	CASSPVSERAREQYF
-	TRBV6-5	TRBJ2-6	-	TGTGCCAGCAGACGAGACTCTGGGGCCAACGTCCTGACTTTC	CASRRDSGANVLTF
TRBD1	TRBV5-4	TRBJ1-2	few	TGTGCCAGCAGCTTGCCCGGACAGGATATGGGAGGCTACACCTTC	CASSLPGQDMGGYTF
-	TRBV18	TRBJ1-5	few	TGTGCCAGCTCAGGGGATAACGGCAATCAGCCCCAGCATTTT	CASSGDNGNQPQHF
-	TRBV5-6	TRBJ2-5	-	TGTGCCAGCAGCTGGAACCCTCAAGAGACCCAGTACTTC	CASSWNPQETQYF
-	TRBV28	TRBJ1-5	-	TGTGCCAGCAGCTTGGGACGGCGAATCAATCAGCCCCAGCATTTT	CASSLGRRINQPQHF
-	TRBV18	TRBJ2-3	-	TGTGCCAGCTCACCAACAGGGAATCTAGGAGATACGCAGTATTTT	CASSPTGNLGDTQYF
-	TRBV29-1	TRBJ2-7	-	TGCAGCGTTGATTTTAGCGGCTCCTACGAGCAGTACTTC	CSVDFSGSYEQYF
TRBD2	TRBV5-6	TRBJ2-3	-	TGTGCCAGCAGTCCGACTAGCGGGACCACAGATACGCAGTATTTT	CASSPTSGTTDTQYF
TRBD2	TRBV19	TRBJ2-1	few	TGTGCCAGTAGGCGGGAGGCTACCTTGGATGAGCAGTTCTTC	CASRREATLDEQFF
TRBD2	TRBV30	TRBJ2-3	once	TGTGCCTGGAGTGTGGGGGGGAGGGCCAGCACAGATACGCAGTATTTT	CAWSVGGRASTDTQYF
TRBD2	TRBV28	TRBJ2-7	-	TGTGCCAGCGGTAGTGTAAGACTAGCTGGTTACGAGCAGTACTTC	CASGSVRLAGYEQYF
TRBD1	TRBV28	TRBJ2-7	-	TGTGCCAGCAGTTTACACAGGGGTCGATCCGAGCAGTACTTC	CASSLHRGRSEQYF
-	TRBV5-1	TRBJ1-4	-	TGCGCCAGCAGCTTGGACGGGCTTAATGAAAAACTGTTTTTT	CASSLDGLNEKLFF
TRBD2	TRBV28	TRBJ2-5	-	TGTGCCAGCAGTCCGAGCGGGAGGCTTTGGGAGACCCAGTACTTC	CASSPSGRLWETQYF
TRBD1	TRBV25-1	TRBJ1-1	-	TGTGCCAGCAGTGGCACAGGGGGCATGATCACTGAAGCTTTCTTT	CASSGTGGMITEAFF
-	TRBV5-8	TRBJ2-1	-	TGTGCCAGCAGCTTGGCATTTATAGACGCCCATAACAATGAGCAGTTCTTC	CASSLAFIDAHNNEQFF